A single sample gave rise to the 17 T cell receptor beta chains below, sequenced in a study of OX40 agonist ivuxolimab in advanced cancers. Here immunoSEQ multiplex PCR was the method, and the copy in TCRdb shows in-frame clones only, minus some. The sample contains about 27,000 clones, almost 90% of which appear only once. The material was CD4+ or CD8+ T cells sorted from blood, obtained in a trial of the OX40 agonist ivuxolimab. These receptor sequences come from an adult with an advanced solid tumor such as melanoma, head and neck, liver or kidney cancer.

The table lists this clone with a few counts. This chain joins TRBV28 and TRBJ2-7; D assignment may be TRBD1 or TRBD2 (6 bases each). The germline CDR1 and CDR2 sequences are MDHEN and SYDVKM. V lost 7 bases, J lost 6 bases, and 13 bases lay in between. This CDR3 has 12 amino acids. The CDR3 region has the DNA TGTGCCAGCACCCGGAGGGGGGTCGAGCAGTACTTC. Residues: CASTRRGVEQYF.

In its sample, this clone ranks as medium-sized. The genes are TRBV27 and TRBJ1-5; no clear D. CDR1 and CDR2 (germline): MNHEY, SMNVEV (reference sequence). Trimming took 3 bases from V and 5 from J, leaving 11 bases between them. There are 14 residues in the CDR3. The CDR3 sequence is CASSLGGFDQPQHF. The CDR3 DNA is TGTGCCAGCAGTTTGGGAGGGTTTGATCAGCCCCAGCATTTT.

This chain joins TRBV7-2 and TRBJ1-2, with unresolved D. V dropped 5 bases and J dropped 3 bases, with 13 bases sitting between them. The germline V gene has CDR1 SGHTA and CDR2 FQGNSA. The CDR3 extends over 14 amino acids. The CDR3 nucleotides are TGTGCCAGCAGCCCAGAGGTCCGATACTATGGCTACACCTTC. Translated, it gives CASSPEVRYYGYTF.

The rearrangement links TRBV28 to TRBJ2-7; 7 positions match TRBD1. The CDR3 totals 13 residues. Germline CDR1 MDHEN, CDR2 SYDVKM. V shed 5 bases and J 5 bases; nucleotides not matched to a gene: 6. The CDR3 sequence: CASSETGVHEQYF. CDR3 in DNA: TGTGCCAGCAGTGAAACAGGGGTCCACGAGCAGTACTTC.

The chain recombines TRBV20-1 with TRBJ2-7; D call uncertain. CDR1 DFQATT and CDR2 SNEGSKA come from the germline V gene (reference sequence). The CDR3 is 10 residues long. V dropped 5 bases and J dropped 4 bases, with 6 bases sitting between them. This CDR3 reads CSAVRYEQYF. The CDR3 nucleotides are TGCAGTGCTGTCAGATACGAGCAGTACTTC.

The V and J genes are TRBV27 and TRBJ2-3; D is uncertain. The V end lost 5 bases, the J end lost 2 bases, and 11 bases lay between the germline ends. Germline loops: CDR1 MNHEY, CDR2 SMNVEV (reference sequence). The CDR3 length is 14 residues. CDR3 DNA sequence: TGTGCCAGCAGTAACACGGTGTACACAGATACGCAGTATTTT. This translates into CASSNTVYTDTQYF.

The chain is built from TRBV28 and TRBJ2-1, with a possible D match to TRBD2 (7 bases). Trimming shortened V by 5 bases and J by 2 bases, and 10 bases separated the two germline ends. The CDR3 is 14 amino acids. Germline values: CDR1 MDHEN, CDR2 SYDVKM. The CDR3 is CASSRGGTYNEQFF. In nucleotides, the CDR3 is TGTGCCAGCAGTAGGGGGGGGACCTACAATGAGCAGTTCTTC. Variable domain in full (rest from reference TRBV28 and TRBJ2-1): DVKVTQSSRYLVKRTGEKVFLECVQDMDHENMFWYRQDPGLGLRLIYFSYDVKMKEKGDIPEGYSVSREKKERFSLILESASTNQTSMYLCASSRGGTYNEQFFGPGTRLTVL.

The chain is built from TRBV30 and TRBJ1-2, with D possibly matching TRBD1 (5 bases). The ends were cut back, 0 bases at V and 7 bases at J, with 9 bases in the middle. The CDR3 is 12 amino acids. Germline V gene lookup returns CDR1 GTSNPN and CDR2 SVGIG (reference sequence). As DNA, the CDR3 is TGTGCCTGGAGTGTACTCGGGGCTGGCTACACCTTC. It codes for CAWSVLGAGYTF.

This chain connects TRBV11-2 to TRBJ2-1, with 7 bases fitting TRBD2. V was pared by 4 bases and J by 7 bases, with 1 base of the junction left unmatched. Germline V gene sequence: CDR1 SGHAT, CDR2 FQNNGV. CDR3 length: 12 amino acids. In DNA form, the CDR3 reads TGTGCCAGCAGCTCACTAGCGAATGAGCAGTTCTTC. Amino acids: CASSSLANEQFF. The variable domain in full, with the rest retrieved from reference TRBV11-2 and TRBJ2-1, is EAGVAQSPRYKIIEKRQSVAFWCNPISGHATLYWYQQILGQGPKLLIQFQNNGVVDDSQLPKDRFSAERLKGVDSTLKIQPAKLEDSAVYLCASSSLANEQFFGPGTRLTVL.

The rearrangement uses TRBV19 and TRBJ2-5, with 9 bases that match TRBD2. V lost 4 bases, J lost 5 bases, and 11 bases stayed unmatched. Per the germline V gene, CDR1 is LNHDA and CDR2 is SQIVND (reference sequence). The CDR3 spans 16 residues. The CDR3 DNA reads TGTGCCAGTAGTAAACTGTTAGCGGGAGATCGGGAGACCCAGTACTTC. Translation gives CASSKLLAGDRETQYF.

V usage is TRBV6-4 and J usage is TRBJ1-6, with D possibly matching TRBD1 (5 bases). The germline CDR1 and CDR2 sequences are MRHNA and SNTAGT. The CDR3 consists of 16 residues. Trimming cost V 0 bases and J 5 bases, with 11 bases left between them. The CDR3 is CASSDSSRRDNSPLHF. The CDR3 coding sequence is TGTGCCAGCAGTGACTCGAGTCGCAGGGATAATTCACCCCTCCACTTT.

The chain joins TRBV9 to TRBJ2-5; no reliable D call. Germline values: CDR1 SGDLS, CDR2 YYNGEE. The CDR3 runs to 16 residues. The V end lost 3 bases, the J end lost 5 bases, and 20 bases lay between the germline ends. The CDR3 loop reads CASSEDVRVGRETQYF. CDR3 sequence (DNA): TGTGCCAGCAGCGAGGACGTTCGGGTAGGGCGGGAGACCCAGTACTTC.

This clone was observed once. The CDR3 sequence is CASSVIANTEAFF. The DNA of the CDR3 is TGTGCCAGCAGTGTGATCGCCAACACTGAAGCTTTCTTT. This chain links TRBV6-5 with TRBJ1-1; no definite D call. V shed 5 bases and J shed 2 bases, with 9 bases lying between them. Germline V CDR1 and CDR2: MNHEY, SVGAGI. This CDR3 has 13 amino acids.

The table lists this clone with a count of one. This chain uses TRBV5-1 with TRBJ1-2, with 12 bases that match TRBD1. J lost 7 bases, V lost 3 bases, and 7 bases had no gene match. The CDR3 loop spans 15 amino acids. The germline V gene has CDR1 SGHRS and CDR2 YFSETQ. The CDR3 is CASSSSGTGGIGYTF. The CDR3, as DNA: TGCGCCAGCAGCTCCTCCGGGACAGGGGGCATTGGCTACACCTTC.

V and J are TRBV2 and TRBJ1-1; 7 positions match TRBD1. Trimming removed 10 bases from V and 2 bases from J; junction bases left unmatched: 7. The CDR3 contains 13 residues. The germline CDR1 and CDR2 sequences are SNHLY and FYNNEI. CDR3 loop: CAIYGQANTEAFF. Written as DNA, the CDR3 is TGTGCCATCTACGGACAGGCAAACACTGAAGCTTTCTTT.

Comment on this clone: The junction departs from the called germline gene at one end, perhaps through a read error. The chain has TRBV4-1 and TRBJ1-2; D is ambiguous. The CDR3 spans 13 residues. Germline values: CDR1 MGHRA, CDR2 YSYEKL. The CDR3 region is CASSQVSKDGFSF. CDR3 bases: TGCGCCAGCAGCCAAGTATCCAAGGACGGTTTCTCCTTC.

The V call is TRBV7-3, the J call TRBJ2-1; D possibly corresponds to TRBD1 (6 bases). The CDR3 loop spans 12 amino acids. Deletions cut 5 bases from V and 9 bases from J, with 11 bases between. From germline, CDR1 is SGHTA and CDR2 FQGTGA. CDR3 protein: CASSQKGGEQFF. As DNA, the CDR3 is TGTGCCAGCAGCCAGAAAGGGGGTGAGCAGTTCTTC.